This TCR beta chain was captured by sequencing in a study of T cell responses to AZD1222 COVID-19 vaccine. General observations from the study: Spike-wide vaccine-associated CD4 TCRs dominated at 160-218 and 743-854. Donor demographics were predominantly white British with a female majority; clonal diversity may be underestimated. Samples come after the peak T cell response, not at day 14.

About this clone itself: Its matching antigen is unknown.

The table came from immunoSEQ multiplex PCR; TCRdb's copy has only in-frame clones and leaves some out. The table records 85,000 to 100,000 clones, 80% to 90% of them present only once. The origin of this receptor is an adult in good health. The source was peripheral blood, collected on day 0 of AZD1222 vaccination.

DNA of the CDR3: TGCGCCAGCAGCCAATTGAGGGGGCTTGGATCCTACGAGCAGTACTTC. The encoded protein is CASSQLRGLGSYEQYF. The chain recombines TRBV4-3 with TRBJ2-7; TRBD1 aligns across 7 bases. This CDR3 is built from 16 residues. The germline V gene has CDR1 LGHNA and CDR2 YSLEER. V lost 2 bases and J lost 1; bases outside the gene matches: 8.